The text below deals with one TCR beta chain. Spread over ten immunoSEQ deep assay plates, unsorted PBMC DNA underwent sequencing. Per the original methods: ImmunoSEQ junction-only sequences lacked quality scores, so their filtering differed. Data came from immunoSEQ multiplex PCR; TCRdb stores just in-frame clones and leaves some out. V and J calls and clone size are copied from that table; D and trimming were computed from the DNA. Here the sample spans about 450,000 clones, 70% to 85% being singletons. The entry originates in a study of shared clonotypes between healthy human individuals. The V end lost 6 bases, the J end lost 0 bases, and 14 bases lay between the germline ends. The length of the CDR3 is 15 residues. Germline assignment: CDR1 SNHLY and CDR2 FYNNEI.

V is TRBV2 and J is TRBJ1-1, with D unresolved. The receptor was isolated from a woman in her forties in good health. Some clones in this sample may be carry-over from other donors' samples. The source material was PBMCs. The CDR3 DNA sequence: TGTGCCAGCAGATCTTACGAGGCTGTGAACACTGAAGCTTTCTTT. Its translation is CASRSYEAVNTEAFF.